Detailed here is one T cell receptor beta chain. Source study methods: It was from reference gene primer amplification that nucleated cell counts were estimated. Only in-frame clones appear in the TCRdb table, and some are missing; sequencing was by immunoSEQ multiplex PCR. From that table come the V and J calls and clone size; the DNA was used to work out D and trimming. The sample lists approximately 99,000 clones, 79% seen once, with around a sixth in the top ten. This sample stems from a study of blood T cell repertoires in COVID-19. Study-wide context: Whether acute or convalescent, the COVID-19 samples came from the United States, Italy and Spain. PBMCs, B-cell-depleted T cells, or T cells were the source of the cDNA or gDNA that made up the material.

This CDR3 region has 14 residues. Per germline, CDR1 MNHEY and CDR2 SVGAGI. After removal of 2 bases from V and 4 bases from J, the junction contained 4 bases not matched to a gene. This rearrangement joins TRBV6-5 to TRBJ2-7; 8 bases fit TRBD2. This sequence originates from a woman at least 80 years old with active or convalescent COVID-19. Sequencing used peripheral blood. CDR3 residues: CASSYGAGDYEQYF. CDR3 sequence (DNA): TGTGCCAGCAGTTACGGAGCGGGAGATTACGAGCAGTACTTC.